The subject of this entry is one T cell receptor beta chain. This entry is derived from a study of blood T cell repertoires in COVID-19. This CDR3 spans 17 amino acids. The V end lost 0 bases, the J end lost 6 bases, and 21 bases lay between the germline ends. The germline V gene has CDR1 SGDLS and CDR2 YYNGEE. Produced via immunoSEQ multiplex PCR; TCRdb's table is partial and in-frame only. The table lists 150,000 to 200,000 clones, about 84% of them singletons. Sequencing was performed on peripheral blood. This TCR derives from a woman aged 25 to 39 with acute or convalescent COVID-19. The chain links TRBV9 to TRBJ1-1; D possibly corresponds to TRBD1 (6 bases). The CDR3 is CASSVVGFGGGPAEAFF. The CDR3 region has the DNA TGTGCCAGCAGCGTAGTCGGCTTCGGCGGGGGCCCGGCTGAAGCTTTCTTT.